These 20 T cell receptor beta chains originate from one sample sequenced in a study of type 1 regulatory T cells. TCRdb analysed the reads with MiXCR anew, one entry per CDR3 protein. The table records tens of thousands of distinct CDR3 sequences, less than 25% of them present only once. For these receptors, no antigen is known. Notes on the study in general: Tr1 cells had a more restricted TCR repertoire than non-Tr1 cells.

Sequenced sample: cultured type 1 regulatory T (Tr1) cells, either the whole culture or a sorted fraction (not recorded which). Receptors originate from a human donor in good health.

This chain connects TRBV27 to TRBJ1-5, with 7 bases identical to TRBD1. The length of the CDR3 is 15 residues. V dropped 3 bases and J dropped 5; count of bases not matched to a gene: 7. Per the germline V gene, CDR1 is MNHEY and CDR2 is SMNVEV (reference sequence). CDR3 residues: CASSFKTGRDQPQHF. The CDR3 DNA sequence: TGTGCCAGCAGTTTCAAGACAGGGAGAGATCAGCCCCAGCATTTT.

A few counts support this clonotype. This sequence joins TRBV29-1 and TRBJ2-1; D is ambiguous. Trimming cost V 5 bases and J 3 bases, with 23 bases left between them. The CDR3 is made up of 17 amino acids. Germline CDR1 is SQVTM and CDR2 is ANQGSEA. The chain's CDR3 is CSVNEVGGRAYYNEQFF. The CDR3 nucleotides read TGCAGCGTTAATGAGGTGGGCGGACGGGCCTACTACAATGAGCAGTTCTTC.

This clonotype was seen more than once but under ten times. The V call is TRBV24-1, the J call TRBJ2-2; 7 nucleotides line up with TRBD1. V was clipped by 5 bases and J by 4 bases; unmatched bases: 0. Per germline, CDR1 KGHDR and CDR2 SFDVKD. The CDR3 contains 13 residues. The CDR3 bases are TGTGCCACCAGTGGGACAGGCACCGGGGAGCTGTTTTTT. It codes for CATSGTGTGELFF.

This clonotype was detected only a few times. The chain has TRBV10-3 and TRBJ2-2; 11 positions match TRBD2. The length of the CDR3 is 18 residues. After removal of 0 bases from V and 0 bases from J, the junction contained 3 bases not matched to a gene. Germline CDR1 is ENHRY and CDR2 is SYGVKD. This chain's CDR3 is CAISESGTSGANTGELFF. The CDR3 coding sequence is TGTGCCATCAGTGAGTCGGGGACTAGCGGCGCGAACACCGGGGAGCTGTTTTTT.

The sample holds a few counts of this clonotype. The chain joins TRBV7-2 to TRBJ2-5, with TRBD2 matching 7 bases. The CDR3 has 14 amino acids. CDR1 is SGHTA and CDR2 is FQGNSA in the germline V gene. Trimming removed 5 bases from V and 3 bases from J; junction bases left unmatched: 6. CDR3 protein: CASSPWGGKETQYF. The CDR3 DNA is TGTGCCAGCAGCCCCTGGGGGGGTAAAGAGACCCAGTACTTC.

This clonotype was recorded at least ten times. The chain links TRBV5-1 to TRBJ2-3; possible D gene TRBD2, 5 bases. Germline V lookup: CDR1 SGHRS, CDR2 YFSETQ. The CDR3 length is 14 residues. V lost 0 bases and J 2 bases, leaving 7 bases between the germline ends. CDR3 DNA sequence: TGCGCCAGCAGCTTGGCGGGGTACACAGATACGCAGTATTTT. This codes for CASSLAGYTDTQYF.

The rearrangement joins TRBV11-2 to TRBJ2-1; D not certain. The CDR3 consists of 18 residues. Trimming shortened V by 2 bases and J by 7 bases, and 24 bases separated the two germline ends. Germline loops: CDR1 SGHAT, CDR2 FQNNGV. DNA for the CDR3: TGTGCCAGCAGCTTACAGTCCCAGCAGGTACTCAGTCGGAATGAGCAGTTCTTC. The encoded protein is CASSLQSQQVLSRNEQFF.

This clonotype is labeled medium-sized. The chain has TRBV29-1 and TRBJ1-2, with 9 bases matching TRBD1. The V gene end was trimmed by 6 bases and the J gene end by 11 bases; junction bases not matched to a gene: 13. The CDR3 has 13 amino acids. From germline, CDR1 is SQVTM and CDR2 ANQGSEA. The CDR3 DNA follows: TGCAGCGTGAGGGGGGTGACAGGGGGACAGTACACCTTC. It yields the protein CSVRGVTGGQYTF. Full variable domain (outside the CDR3, taken from reference TRBV29-1 and TRBJ1-2): SAVISQKPSRDICQRGTSLTIQCQVDSQVTMMFWYRQQPGQSLTLIATANQGSEATYESGFVIDKFPISRPNLTFSTLTVSNMSPEDSSIYLCSVRGVTGGQYTFGSGTRLTVV.

In this sample, this clonotype turned up a few times. V gene TRBV5-1 combines with J gene TRBJ1-1; D not certain. CDR3 length: 13 amino acids. CDR1 is SGHRS and CDR2 is YFSETQ in the germline V gene. Trimming removed 4 bases from V and 3 bases from J, with 10 bases in between. Here the CDR3 reads CASSLVRDTEAFF. The CDR3 DNA sequence: TGCGCCAGCAGCCTAGTCCGGGACACTGAAGCTTTCTTT.

V and J are TRBV5-4 and TRBJ1-2, with D tentatively TRBD1 (5 bases). With 1 base removed from V and 6 bases from J, the gap between germline ends came to 10 bases. This CDR3 has 13 residues. CDR1 SGHNT and CDR2 YYREEE come from the germline V gene (reference sequence). CDR3 amino acids: CASSLPGMDGYTF. The CDR3 coding sequence is TGTGCCAGCAGCTTGCCAGGGATGGATGGCTACACCTTC.

The chain joins TRBV7-3 to TRBJ2-2, with 10 bases fitting TRBD2. The V segment lost 5 bases and the J segment 6 bases; nucleotides outside the gene matches: 3. Germline V gene data show CDR1 as SGHTA and CDR2 as FQGTGA. This CDR3 is built from 14 residues. CDR3 bases: TGTGCCAGCAGCCGAGCGGGAGGGCCCGGGGAGCTGTTTTTT. Its translation is CASSRAGGPGELFF. The full variable domain, completed using reference TRBV7-3 and TRBJ2-2, is GAGVSQTPSNKVTEKGKYVELRCDPISGHTALYWYRQSLGQGPEFLIYFQGTGAADDSGLPNDRFFAVRPEGSVSTLKIQRTERGDSAVYLCASSRAGGPGELFFGEGSRLTVL.

This clonotype has just one count. This chain links TRBV20-1 with TRBJ2-5; D is ambiguous. Germline CDR1 reads DFQATT; CDR2 reads SNEGSKA (reference sequence). Between the trimmed V and J ends, which lost 3 bases and 4 bases, there was a span of 6 bases. The CDR3 has 11 amino acids. The chain's CDR3 is CSARIGETQYF. The CDR3, as DNA: TGCAGTGCTAGGATTGGAGAGACCCAGTACTTC.

This clonotype turned up a few times. The rearrangement uses TRBV20-1 and TRBJ2-1; D is undetermined. The CDR3 has 11 amino acids. V gave up 7 bases and J gave up 2 bases, with 6 bases separating them. The germline V gene encodes CDR1 DFQATT and CDR2 SNEGSKA (reference sequence). The CDR3 loop is CSVRTYNEQFF. For the CDR3, the DNA is TGCAGTGTTAGGACCTACAATGAGCAGTTCTTC.

J is TRBJ2-5 and V is TRBV20-1; D uncertain. V was trimmed by 2 bases and J by 5 bases, leaving 6 bases between them. The CDR3 is made up of 11 amino acids. The germline V gene has CDR1 DFQATT and CDR2 SNEGSKA (reference sequence). CDR3 DNA sequence: TGCAGTGCTAGAACAGAGGAGACCCAGTACTTC. Its translation: CSARTEETQYF.

This chain's CDR3 is CSVRRGQETQYF. CDR3 bases: TGCAGCGTTCGTAGGGGGCAGGAGACCCAGTACTTC. The chain links TRBV29-1 to TRBJ2-5, with 7 bases that match TRBD1. This CDR3 spans 12 amino acids. Germline trimming cut 5 bases from V and 5 bases from J; bases unmatched to any gene: 5. Germline V gene data show CDR1 as SQVTM and CDR2 as ANQGSEA. The complete variable domain, with remaining parts taken from reference TRBV29-1 and TRBJ2-5, reads SAVISQKPSRDICQRGTSLTIQCQVDSQVTMMFWYRQQPGQSLTLIATANQGSEATYESGFVIDKFPISRPNLTFSTLTVSNMSPEDSSIYLCSVRRGQETQYFGPGTRLLVL.

The chain is built from TRBV4-3 and TRBJ2-2; D is unclear. Germline CDR1 reads LGHNA; CDR2 reads YSLEER. V lost 4 bases to trimming and J lost 7 bases, with 13 bases between them. There are 14 residues in the CDR3. CDR3 sequence reads: CASSLRGLDGELFF. The CDR3 DNA sequence: TGCGCCAGCAGCCTTCGAGGCTTGGACGGGGAGCTGTTTTTT.

V gene TRBV9 combines with J gene TRBJ2-2; tentatively, D is TRBD1 (6 bases). Germline assignment: CDR1 SGDLS and CDR2 YYNGEE. CDR3 length: 16 residues. The V end lost 4 bases, the J end lost 0 bases, and 13 bases lay between the germline ends. The CDR3 sequence: CASSRWQGSNTGELFF. The CDR3 DNA reads TGTGCCAGCAGCCGCTGGCAGGGGTCGAACACCGGGGAGCTGTTTTTT.

V gene TRBV20-1 combines with J gene TRBJ1-1, with D unclear. V was pared by 1 base and J by 3 bases, with 18 bases between. The CDR3 is 16 residues long. Germline assignment: CDR1 DFQATT and CDR2 SNEGSKA (reference sequence). The CDR3 region has the DNA TGCAGTGCTAGAGCATCCGGACTAGGACCATACACTGAAGCTTTCTTT. Translation: CSARASGLGPYTEAFF.

This clonotype has just a few counts. V is TRBV12-3 or TRBV12-4 and J is TRBJ2-2; D is unclear. The length of the CDR3 is 13 residues. With 8 bases removed from V and 6 bases from J, the gap between germline ends came to 13 bases. The CDR3 sequence is CASRVGVAGELFF. The CDR3 nucleotides are TGTGCCAGCCGGGTTGGGGTTGCCGGGGAGCTGTTTTTT.

The V gene is TRBV3-1, the J gene TRBJ1-2, with 9 nucleotides matching TRBD1. Germline CDR1 LGHDT, CDR2 YNNKEL (reference sequence). V gave up 2 bases and J gave up 4 bases; unmatched junction bases: 5. CDR3 length: 15 residues. In DNA, the CDR3 is TGTGCCAGCAGCCAACCGGGACAGGGCTTCTATGGCTACACCTTC. This codes for CASSQPGQGFYGYTF. The full variable domain, with the rest looked up from reference TRBV3-1 and TRBJ1-2, is DTAVSQTPKYLVTQMGNDKSIKCEQNLGHDTMYWYKQDSKKFLKIMFSYNNKELIINETVPNRFSPKSPDKAHLNLHINSLELGDSAVYFCASSQPGQGFYGYTFGSGTRLTVV.